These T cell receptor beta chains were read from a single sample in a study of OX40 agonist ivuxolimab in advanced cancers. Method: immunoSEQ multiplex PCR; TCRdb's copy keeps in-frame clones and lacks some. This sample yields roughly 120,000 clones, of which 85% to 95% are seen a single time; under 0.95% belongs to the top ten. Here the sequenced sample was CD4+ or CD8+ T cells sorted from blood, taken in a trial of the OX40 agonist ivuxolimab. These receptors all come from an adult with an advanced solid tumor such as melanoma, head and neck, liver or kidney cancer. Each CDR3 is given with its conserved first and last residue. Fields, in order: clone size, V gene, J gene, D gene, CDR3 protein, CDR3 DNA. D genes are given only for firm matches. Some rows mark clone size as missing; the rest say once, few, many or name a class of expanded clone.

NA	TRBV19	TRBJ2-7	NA	CASGESGTSFYEQYF	TGTGCCAGTGGCGAATCCGGGACATCCTTCTACGAGCAGTACTTC
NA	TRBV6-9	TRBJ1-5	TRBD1	CASRKQGVQPQHF	TGTGCCAGCAGGAAACAGGGGGTTCAGCCCCAGCATTTT
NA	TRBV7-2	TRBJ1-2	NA	CASSSLLFSGATGYTF	TGTGCCAGCAGCTCTCTCCTGTTCTCGGGGGCGACCGGCTACACCTTC
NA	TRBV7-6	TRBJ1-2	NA	CASSLAQGIFTF	TGTGCCAGCAGCTTAGCTCAGGGAATTTTCACCTTC
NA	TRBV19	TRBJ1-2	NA	CASRPVDGNYGYTF	TGTGCCAGCCGCCCCGTGGACGGGAACTATGGCTACACCTTC
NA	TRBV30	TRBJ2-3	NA	CAWSAGRDTQYF	TGTGCCTGGAGTGCGGGGCGCGATACGCAGTATTTT
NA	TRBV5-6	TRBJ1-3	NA	CASSLLSRWSGNTIYF	TGTGCCAGCAGCTTGTTGTCCCGGTGGAGTGGAAACACCATATATTTT
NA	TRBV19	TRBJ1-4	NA	CASSRAENEKLFF	TGTGCCAGTAGTCGGGCCGAGAATGAAAAACTGTTTTTT
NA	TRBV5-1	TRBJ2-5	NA	CASDLQGIQYF	TGCGCCAGCGACCTACAGGGCATCCAGTACTTC
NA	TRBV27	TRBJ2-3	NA	CASSTWGTSTDTQYF	TGTGCCAGCAGTACCTGGGGCACCAGCACAGATACGCAGTATTTT
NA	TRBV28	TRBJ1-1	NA	CASIHYQGHEAFF	TGTGCCAGCATTCATTATCAGGGGCATGAAGCTTTCTTT
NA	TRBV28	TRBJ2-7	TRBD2	CASRLRGYQASGPPPGEQYF	TGTGCCAGCCGCCTGAGGGGGTATCAAGCTAGCGGGCCGCCCCCGGGCGAGCAGTACTTC
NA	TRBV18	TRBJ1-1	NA	CASSPPEVTEAFF	TGTGCCAGCTCACCACCGGAGGTTACTGAAGCTTTCTTT
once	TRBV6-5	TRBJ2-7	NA	CASSQGVPYEQYF	TGTGCCAGCTCCCAGGGAGTGCCCTACGAGCAGTACTTC
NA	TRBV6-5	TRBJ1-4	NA	CASSYAWDGTNEKLFF	TGTGCCAGCAGTTACGCCTGGGATGGGACTAATGAAAAACTGTTTTTT
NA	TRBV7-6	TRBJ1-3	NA	CASSLAYSGNTIYF	TGTGCCAGCAGCTTAGCGTACTCTGGAAACACCATATATTTT
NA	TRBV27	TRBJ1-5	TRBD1	CASRATGGVVGDNQPQHF	TGTGCCAGCAGGGCGACAGGGGGTGTAGTGGGGGACAATCAGCCCCAGCATTTT
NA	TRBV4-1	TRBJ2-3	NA	CASSPSDRISTDTQYF	TGCGCCAGCAGCCCCTCAGACAGGATTAGCACAGATACGCAGTATTTT
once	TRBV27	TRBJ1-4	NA	CASSPLHVRASDIDEKLFF	TGTGCCAGCAGTCCTCTACATGTCAGGGCGTCAGACATAGATGAAAAACTGTTTTTT
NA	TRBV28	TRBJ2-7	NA	CASSRISYEQYF	TGTGCCAGCAGCAGGATTTCCTACGAGCAGTACTTC
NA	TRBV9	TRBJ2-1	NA	CATPLGKVVGEQFF	TGTGCCACTCCGCTAGGCAAGGTCGTGGGTGAGCAGTTCTTC
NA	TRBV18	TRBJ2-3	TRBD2	CASSPRTSGRDTQYF	TGTGCCAGCTCACCCCGGACTAGCGGTAGAGATACGCAGTATTTT
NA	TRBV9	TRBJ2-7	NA	CASSGGTYEQYF	TGTGCCAGCTCCGGCGGGACCTACGAGCAGTACTTC
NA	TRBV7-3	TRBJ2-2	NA	CASSLGGTGELFF	TGTGCCAGCAGCTTAGGGGGAACCGGGGAGCTGTTTTTT
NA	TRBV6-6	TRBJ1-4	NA	CASSYRTSSEKLFF	TGTGCCAGCAGTTACCGCACCAGTAGTGAAAAACTGTTTTTT
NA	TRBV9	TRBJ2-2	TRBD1	CASSAYGQGLTGELFF	TGTGCCAGCAGCGCATACGGACAGGGTCTGACCGGGGAGCTGTTTTTT
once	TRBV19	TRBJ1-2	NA	CASSIIQWNYGYTF	TGTGCCAGTAGTATAATACAGTGGAACTATGGCTACACCTTC
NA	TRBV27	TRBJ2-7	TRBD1	CASSFDRGVPYEQYF	TGTGCCAGCAGTTTCGACAGGGGGGTACCCTACGAGCAGTACTTC
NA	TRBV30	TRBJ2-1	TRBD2	CAWSRGLAAYNEQFF	TGTGCCTGGAGCAGAGGACTAGCGGCCTACAATGAGCAGTTCTTC
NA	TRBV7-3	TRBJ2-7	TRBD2	CASSFSGSGSEQYF	TGTGCCAGCAGCTTTAGCGGGAGCGGGAGCGAGCAGTACTTC
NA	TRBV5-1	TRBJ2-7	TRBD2	CASSTGLAGVWGYEQYF	TGCGCCAGCAGCACGGGACTAGCGGGAGTGTGGGGCTACGAGCAGTACTTC
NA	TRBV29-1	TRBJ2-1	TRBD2	CSGGLAGGYNEQFF	TGCAGCGGTGGACTAGCGGGAGGCTACAATGAGCAGTTCTTC
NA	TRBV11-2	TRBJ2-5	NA	CASSLVGHQETQYF	TGTGCCAGCAGCTTAGTGGGACATCAAGAGACCCAGTACTTC
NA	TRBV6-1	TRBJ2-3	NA	CASSEGLVMDTQYF	TGTGCCAGCAGTGAAGGACTGGTAATGGATACGCAGTATTTT
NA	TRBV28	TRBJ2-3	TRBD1	CASREGATDTQYF	TGTGCCAGCAGAGAGGGGGCGACAGATACGCAGTATTTT
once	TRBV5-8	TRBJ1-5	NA	CASSPLWDQPQHF	TGTGCCAGCAGCCCCCTATGGGATCAGCCCCAGCATTTT
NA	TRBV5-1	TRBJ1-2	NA	CASNTRGGGYTF	TGCGCCAGCAACACAAGGGGAGGTGGCTACACCTTC
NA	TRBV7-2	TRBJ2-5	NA	CASSLGGALETQYF	TGTGCCAGCAGCTTAGGGGGCGCGTTGGAGACCCAGTACTTC
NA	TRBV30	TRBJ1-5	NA	CAWSRGPWNQPQHF	TGTGCCTGGTCGCGAGGTCCTTGGAATCAGCCCCAGCATTTT
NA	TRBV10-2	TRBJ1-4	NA	CASSESNRQGSEKLFF	TGCGCCAGCAGTGAGTCGAATAGGCAGGGAAGTGAAAAACTGTTTTTT
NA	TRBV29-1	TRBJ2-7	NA	CSVGTGDEQYF	TGCAGCGTTGGGACGGGTGACGAGCAGTACTTC
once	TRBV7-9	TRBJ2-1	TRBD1	CASSSGQGVFNEQFF	TGTGCCAGCAGTTCGGGACAGGGGGTTTTTAATGAGCAGTTCTTC
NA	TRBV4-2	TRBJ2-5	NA	CASSQRTQGTYQETQYF	TGTGCCAGCAGCCAAAGGACGCAGGGGACGTACCAAGAGACCCAGTACTTC
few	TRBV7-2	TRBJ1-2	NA	CASSLVEGISGYTF	TGTGCCAGCAGCTTAGTCGAAGGGATAAGTGGCTACACCTTC
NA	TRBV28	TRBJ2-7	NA	CASNGPGAPPYEQYF	TGTGCCAGCAATGGGCCGGGTGCTCCTCCCTACGAGCAGTACTTC
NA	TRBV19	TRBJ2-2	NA	CASSGGRWKLFF	TGTGCCAGTAGTGGGGGGAGATGGAAGCTGTTTTTT
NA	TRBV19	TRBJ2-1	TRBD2	CASSVEAGRISYNEQFF	TGTGCCAGTAGTGTAGAAGCGGGGAGAATCTCCTACAATGAGCAGTTCTTC
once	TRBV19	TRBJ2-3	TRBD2	CASMGRSGRAGTQYF	TGTGCCAGTATGGGTCGAAGCGGGAGGGCCGGTACGCAGTATTTT
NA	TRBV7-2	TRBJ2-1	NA	CASSLKLAGSYNEQFF	TGTGCCAGCAGCTTAAAACTAGCAGGCTCCTACAATGAGCAGTTCTTC
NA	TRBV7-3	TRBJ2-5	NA	CASSLQGPQETQYF	TGTGCCAGCAGCTTGCAGGGACCCCAAGAGACCCAGTACTTC
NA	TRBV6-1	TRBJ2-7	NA	CASRQQVYEQYF	TGTGCCAGCAGACAACAGGTCTACGAGCAGTACTTC
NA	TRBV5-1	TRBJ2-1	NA	CASSLGTNEQFF	TGCGCCAGCAGCTTGGGGACAAATGAGCAGTTCTTC
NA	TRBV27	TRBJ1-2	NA	CASSLQGRRGWGYGYTF	TGTGCCAGCAGTTTACAGGGGCGACGGGGTTGGGGCTATGGCTACACCTTC
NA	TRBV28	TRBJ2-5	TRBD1	CASSSVGTDQETQYF	TGTGCCAGCAGTTCCGTGGGGACAGATCAAGAGACCCAGTACTTC